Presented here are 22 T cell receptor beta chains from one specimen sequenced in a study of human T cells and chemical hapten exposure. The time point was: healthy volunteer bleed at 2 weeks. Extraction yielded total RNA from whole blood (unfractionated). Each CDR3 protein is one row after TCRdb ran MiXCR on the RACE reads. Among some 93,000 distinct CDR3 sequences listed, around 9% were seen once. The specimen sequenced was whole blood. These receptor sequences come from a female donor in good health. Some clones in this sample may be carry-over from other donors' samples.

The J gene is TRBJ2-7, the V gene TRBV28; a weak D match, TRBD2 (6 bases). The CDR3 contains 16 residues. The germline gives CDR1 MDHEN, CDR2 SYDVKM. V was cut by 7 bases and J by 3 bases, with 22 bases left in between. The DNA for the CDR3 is TGTGCCAGCAACAGCCCCCGGGACTCGTCGAGCTACGAGCAGTACTTC. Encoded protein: CASNSPRDSSSYEQYF.

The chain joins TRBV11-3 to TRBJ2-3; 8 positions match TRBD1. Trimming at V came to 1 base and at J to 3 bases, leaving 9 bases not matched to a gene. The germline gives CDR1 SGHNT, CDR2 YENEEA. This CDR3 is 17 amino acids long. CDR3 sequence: CASSLGDRLQETDTQYF. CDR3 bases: TGTGCCAGCAGCTTAGGGGACAGGCTCCAGGAGACAGATACGCAGTATTTT.

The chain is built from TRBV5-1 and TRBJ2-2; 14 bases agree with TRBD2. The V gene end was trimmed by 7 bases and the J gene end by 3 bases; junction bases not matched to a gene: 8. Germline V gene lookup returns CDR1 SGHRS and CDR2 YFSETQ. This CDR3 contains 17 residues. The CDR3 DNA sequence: TGCGCCAGCTTCCCTGGACTAGCGGGAGGAGACACCGGGGAGCTGTTTTTT. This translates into CASFPGLAGGDTGELFF.

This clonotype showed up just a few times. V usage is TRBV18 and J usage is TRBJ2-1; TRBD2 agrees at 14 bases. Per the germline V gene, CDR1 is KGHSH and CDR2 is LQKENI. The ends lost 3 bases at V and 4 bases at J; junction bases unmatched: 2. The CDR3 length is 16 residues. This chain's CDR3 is CASSPGLAGAYNEQFF. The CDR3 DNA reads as TGTGCCAGCTCACCGGGACTAGCGGGGGCTTACAATGAGCAGTTCTTC. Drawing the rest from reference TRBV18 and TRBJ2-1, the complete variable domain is NAGVMQNPRHLVRRRGQEARLRCSPMKGHSHVYWYRQLPEEGLKFMVYLQKENIIDESGMPKERFSAEFPKEGPSILRIQQVVRGDSAAYFCASSPGLAGAYNEQFFGPGTRLTVL.

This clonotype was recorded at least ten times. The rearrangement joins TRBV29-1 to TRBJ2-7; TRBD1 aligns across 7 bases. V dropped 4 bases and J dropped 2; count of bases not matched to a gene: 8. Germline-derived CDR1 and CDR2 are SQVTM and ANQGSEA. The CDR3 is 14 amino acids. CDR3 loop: CSVVLGDRTYEQYF. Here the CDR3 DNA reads TGCAGCGTTGTATTAGGGGACAGAACCTACGAGCAGTACTTC.

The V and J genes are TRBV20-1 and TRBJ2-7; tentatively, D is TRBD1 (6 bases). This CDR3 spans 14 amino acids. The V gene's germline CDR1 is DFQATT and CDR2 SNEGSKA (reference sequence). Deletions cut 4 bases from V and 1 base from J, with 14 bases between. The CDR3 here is CSAKDRNRSYEQYF. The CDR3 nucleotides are TGCAGTGCTAAGGACAGAAACCGTTCCTACGAGCAGTACTTC.

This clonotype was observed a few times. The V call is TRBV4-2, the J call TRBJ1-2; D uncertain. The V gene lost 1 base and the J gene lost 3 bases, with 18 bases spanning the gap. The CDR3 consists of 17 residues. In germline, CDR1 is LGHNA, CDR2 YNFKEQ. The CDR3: CASSQVGGARGDYGYTF. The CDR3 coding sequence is TGTGCCAGCAGCCAAGTAGGTGGAGCCCGCGGGGACTATGGCTACACCTTC.

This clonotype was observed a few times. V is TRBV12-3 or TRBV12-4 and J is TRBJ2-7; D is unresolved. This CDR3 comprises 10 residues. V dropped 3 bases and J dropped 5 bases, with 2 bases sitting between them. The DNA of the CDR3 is TGTGCCAGCAGTTTCCACGAGCAGTACTTC. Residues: CASSFHEQYF.

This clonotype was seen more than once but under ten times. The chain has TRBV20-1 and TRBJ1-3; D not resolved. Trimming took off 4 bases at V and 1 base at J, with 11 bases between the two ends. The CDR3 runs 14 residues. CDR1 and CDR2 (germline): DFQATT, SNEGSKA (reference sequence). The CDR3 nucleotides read TGCAGTGCTATAGGGAATCATTCTGGAAACACCATATATTTT. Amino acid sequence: CSAIGNHSGNTIYF.

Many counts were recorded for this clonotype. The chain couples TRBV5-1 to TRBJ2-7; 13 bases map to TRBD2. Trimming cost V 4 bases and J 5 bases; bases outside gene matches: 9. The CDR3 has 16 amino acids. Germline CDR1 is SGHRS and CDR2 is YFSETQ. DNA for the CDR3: TGCGCCAGCAGCGCCCGGACTAGCGGGAGCCTAGACGAGCAGTACTTC. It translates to CASSARTSGSLDEQYF.

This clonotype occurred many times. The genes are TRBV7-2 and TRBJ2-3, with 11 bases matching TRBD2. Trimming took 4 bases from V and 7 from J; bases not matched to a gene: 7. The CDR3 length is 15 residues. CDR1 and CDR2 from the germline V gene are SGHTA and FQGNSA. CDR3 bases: TGTGCCAGCAGCTCATTAGCGGGAGGGCCAAATACGCAGTATTTT. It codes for CASSSLAGGPNTQYF.

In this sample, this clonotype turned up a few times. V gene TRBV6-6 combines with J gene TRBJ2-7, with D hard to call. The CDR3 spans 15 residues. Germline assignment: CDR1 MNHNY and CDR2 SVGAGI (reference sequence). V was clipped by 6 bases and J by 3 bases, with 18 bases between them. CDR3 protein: CASSPGQAKNYEQYF. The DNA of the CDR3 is TGTGCCAGCAGCCCTGGGCAGGCCAAAAACTACGAGCAGTACTTC.

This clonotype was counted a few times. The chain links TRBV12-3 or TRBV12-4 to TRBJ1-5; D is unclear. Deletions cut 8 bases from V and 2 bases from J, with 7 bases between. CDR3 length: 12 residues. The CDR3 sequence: CASRAGNQPQHF. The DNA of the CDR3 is TGTGCCAGCCGAGCTGGCAATCAGCCCCAGCATTTT.

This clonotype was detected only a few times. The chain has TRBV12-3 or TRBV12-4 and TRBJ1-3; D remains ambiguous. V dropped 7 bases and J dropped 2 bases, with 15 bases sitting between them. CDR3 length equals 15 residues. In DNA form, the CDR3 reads TGTGCCAGCAAGAGCGTTGGAGGTCCTGGAAACACCATATATTTT. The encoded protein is CASKSVGGPGNTIYF.

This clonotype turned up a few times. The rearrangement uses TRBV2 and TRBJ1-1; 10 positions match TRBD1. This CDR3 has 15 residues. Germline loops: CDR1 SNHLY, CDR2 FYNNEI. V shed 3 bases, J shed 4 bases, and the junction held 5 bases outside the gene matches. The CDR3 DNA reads TGTGCCAGCAGTGAGCGGACAGGGGGGATCACTGAAGCTTTCTTT. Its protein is CASSERTGGITEAFF. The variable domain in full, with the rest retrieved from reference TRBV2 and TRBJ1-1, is EPEVTQTPSHQVTQMGQEVILRCVPISNHLYFYWYRQILGQKVEFLVSFYNNEISEKSEIFDDQFSVERPDGSNFTLKIRSTKLEDSAMYFCASSERTGGITEAFFGQGTRLTVV.

CDR3 sequence reads: CSAPESGRGETQYF. The CDR3 DNA sequence: TGCAGTGCTCCAGAGAGCGGGAGGGGCGAGACCCAGTACTTC. The V call is TRBV20-1, the J call TRBJ2-5; 10 bases line up with TRBD2. V lost 5 bases and J lost 5; bases outside the gene matches: 8. The CDR3 has 14 amino acids. Germline CDR1 reads DFQATT; CDR2 reads SNEGSKA (reference sequence).

The CDR3 bases are TGTGCCAGCAGTTATCCCATATCCACAGGGCGGTTAGGAGAGCAGTACTTC. Its translation is CASSYPISTGRLGEQYF. The chain recombines TRBV28 with TRBJ2-7, with D perhaps matching TRBD1 (6 bases). CDR3 size: 17 residues. The germline gives CDR1 MDHEN, CDR2 SYDVKM. Trimming removed 4 bases from V and 7 bases from J, with 26 bases in between.

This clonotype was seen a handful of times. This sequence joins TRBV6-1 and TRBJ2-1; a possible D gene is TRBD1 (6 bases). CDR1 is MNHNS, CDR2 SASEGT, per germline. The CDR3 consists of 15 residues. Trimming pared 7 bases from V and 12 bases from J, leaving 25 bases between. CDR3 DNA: TGTGCCAGCACCCAAGAGGGGCAGGGGATAGCTCGGCAGTTCTTC. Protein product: CASTQEGQGIARQFF.

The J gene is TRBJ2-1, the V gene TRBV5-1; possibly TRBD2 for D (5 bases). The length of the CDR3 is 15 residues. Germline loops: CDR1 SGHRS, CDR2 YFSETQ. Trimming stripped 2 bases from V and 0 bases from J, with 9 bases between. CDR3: CASSFAGDSYNEQFF. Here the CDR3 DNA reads TGCGCCAGCAGCTTCGCGGGTGACTCCTACAATGAGCAGTTCTTC. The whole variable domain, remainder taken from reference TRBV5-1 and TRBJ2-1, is KAGVTQTPRYLIKTRGQQVTLSCSPISGHRSVSWYQQTPGQGLQFLFEYFSETQRNKGNFPGRFSGRQFSNSRSEMNVSTLELGDSALYLCASSFAGDSYNEQFFGPGTRLTVL.

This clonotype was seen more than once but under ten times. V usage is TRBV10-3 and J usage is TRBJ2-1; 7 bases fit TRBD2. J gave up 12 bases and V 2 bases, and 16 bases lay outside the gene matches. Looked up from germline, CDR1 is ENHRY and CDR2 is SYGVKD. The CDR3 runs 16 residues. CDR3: CAISEVYSGNQRGQFF. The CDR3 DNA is TGTGCCATCAGTGAGGTGTACAGCGGGAACCAACGCGGGCAGTTCTTC.

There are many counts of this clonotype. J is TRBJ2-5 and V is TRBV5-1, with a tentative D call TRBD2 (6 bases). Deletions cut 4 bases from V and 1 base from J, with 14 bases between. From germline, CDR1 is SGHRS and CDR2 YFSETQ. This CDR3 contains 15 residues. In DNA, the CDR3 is TGCGCCAGCAGCCCGGTGGGGGGAGGCCAAGAGACCCAGTACTTC. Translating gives CASSPVGGGQETQYF.

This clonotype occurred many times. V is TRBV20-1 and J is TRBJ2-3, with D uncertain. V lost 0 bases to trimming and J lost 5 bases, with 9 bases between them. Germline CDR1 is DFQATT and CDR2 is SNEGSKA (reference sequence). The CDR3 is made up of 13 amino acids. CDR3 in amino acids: CSARDSTVDTQYF. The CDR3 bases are TGCAGTGCTAGAGATTCTACTGTAGATACGCAGTATTTT.